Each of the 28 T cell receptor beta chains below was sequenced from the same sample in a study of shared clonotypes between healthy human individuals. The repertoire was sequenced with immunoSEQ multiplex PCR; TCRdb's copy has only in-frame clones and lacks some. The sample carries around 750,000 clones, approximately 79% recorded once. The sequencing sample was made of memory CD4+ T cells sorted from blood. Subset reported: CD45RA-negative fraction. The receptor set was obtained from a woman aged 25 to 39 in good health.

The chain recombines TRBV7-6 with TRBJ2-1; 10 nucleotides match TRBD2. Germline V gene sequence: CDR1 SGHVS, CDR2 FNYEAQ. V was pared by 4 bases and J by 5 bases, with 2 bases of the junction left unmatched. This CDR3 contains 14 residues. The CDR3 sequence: CASSSGLANNEQFF. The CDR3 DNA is TGTGCCAGCAGCTCGGGACTAGCGAACAATGAGCAGTTCTTC.

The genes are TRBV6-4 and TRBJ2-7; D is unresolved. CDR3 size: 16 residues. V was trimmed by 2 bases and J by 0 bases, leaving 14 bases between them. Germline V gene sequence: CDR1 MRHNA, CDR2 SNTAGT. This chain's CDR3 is CASSDSWARSSYEQYF. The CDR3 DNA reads TGTGCCAGCAGTGACAGTTGGGCTAGGAGCTCCTACGAGCAGTACTTC.

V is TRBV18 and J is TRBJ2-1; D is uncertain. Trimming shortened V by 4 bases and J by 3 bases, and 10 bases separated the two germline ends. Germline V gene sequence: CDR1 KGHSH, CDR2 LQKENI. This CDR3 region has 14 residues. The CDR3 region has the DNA TGTGCCAGCTCACAAGGATCGATCTACAATGAGCAGTTCTTC. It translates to CASSQGSIYNEQFF.

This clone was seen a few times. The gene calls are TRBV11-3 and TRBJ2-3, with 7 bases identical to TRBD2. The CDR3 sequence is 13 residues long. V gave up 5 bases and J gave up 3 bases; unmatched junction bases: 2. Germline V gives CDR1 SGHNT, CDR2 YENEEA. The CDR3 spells CASSRLATDTQYF. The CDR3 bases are TGTGCCAGCAGCCGACTAGCTACAGATACGCAGTATTTT.

CDR3 sequence reads: CASSLADRPYQETQYF. The CDR3 region has the DNA TGCGCCAGCAGCTTGGCTGACCGACCGTACCAAGAGACCCAGTACTTC. This chain connects TRBV5-1 to TRBJ2-5; D not certain. The V end was cut by 0 bases, the J end by 0 bases, with 12 bases between. CDR1 is SGHRS and CDR2 is YFSETQ in the germline V gene. The CDR3 covers 16 residues.

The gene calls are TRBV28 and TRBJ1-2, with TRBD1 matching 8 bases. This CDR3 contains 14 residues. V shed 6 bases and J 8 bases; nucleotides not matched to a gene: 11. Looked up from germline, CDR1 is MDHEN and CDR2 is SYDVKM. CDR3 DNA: TGTGCCAGCAGCATCAACAGGGGGGCTGGGGGCTACACCTTC. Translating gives CASSINRGAGGYTF.

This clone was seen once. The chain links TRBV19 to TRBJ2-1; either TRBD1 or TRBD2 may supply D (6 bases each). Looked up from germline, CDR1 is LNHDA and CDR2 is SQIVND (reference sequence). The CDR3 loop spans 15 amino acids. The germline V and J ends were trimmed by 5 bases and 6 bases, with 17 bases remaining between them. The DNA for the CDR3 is TGTGCCAGTAGTGTTAGCGTCGGGGGCTTCAATGAGCAGTTCTTC. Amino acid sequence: CASSVSVGGFNEQFF.

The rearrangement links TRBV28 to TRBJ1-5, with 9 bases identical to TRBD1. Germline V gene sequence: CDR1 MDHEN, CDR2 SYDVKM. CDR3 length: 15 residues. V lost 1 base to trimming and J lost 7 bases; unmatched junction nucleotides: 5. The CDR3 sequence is CASSLSQGARQPQHF. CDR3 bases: TGTGCCAGCAGTTTATCACAGGGGGCTAGACAGCCCCAGCATTTT.

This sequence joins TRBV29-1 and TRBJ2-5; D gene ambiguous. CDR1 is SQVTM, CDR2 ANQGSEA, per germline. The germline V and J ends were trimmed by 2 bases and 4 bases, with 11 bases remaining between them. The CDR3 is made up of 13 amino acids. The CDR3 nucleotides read TGCAGCGTTGAATACCGGTCCGGAGAGACCCAGTACTTC. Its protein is CSVEYRSGETQYF.

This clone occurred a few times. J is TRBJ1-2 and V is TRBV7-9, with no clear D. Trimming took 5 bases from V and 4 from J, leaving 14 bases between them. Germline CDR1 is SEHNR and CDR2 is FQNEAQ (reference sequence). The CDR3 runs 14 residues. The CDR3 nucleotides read TGTGCCAGCAGCCCATCGGGCAGATCCTATGGCTACACCTTC. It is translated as CASSPSGRSYGYTF.

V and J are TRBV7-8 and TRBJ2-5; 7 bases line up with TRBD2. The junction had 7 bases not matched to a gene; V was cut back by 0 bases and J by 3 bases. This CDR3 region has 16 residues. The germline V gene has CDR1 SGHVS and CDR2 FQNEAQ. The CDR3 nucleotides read TGTGCCAGCAGCTTAGCGCACGTTGGGAGGGAAGAGACCCAGTACTTC. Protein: CASSLAHVGREETQYF.

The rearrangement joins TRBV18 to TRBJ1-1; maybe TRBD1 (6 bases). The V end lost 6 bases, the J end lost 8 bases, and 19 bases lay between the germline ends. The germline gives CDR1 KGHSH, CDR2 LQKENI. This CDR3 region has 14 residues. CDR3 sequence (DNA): TGTGCCAGCTCCCCCCAGGGGTCGGGTCTCGAAGCTTTCTTT. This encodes CASSPQGSGLEAFF.

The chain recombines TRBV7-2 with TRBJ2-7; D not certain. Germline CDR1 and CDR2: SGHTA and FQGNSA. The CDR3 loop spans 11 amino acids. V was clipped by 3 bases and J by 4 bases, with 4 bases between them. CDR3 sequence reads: CASSFVYEQYF. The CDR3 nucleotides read TGTGCCAGCAGCTTCGTATACGAGCAGTACTTC.

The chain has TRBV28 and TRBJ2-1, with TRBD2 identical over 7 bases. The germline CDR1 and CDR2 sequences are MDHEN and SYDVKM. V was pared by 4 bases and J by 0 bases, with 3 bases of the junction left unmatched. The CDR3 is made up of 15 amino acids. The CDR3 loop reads CASSSRTSSYNEQFF. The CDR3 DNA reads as TGTGCCAGCAGTTCGCGGACTAGCTCCTACAATGAGCAGTTCTTC.

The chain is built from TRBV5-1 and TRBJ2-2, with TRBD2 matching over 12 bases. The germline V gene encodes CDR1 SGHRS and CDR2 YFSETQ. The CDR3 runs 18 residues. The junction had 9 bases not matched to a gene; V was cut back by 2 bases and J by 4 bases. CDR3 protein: CASSLVTSGRSGTGELFF. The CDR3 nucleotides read TGCGCCAGCAGCTTAGTGACTAGCGGGAGATCGGGCACCGGGGAGCTGTTTTTT.

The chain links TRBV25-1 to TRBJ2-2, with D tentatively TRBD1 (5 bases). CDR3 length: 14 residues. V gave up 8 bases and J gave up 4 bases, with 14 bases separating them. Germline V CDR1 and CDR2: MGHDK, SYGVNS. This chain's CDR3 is CASGSGSGTGELFF. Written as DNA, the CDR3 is TGTGCCAGCGGATCAGGGTCGGGCACCGGGGAGCTGTTTTTT.

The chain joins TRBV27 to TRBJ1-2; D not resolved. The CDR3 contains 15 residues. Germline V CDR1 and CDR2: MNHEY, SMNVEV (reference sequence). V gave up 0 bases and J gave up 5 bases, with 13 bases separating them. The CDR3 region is CASSLSSGTPYGYTF. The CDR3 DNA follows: TGTGCCAGCAGTTTATCGAGCGGAACCCCGTATGGCTACACCTTC.

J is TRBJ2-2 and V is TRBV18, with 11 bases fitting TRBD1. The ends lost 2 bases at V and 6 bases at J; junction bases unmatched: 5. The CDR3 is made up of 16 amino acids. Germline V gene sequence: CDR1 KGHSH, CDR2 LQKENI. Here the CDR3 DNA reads TGTGCCAGCTCACCAAACCCGGACAGGGGGCCCGGGGAGCTGTTTTTT. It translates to CASSPNPDRGPGELFF.

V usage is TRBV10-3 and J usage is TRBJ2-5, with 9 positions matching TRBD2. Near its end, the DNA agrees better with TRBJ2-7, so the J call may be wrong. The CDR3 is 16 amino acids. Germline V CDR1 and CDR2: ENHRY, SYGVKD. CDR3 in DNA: TGTGCCATCAGTGACCCGGCAGCGGGAGGTTCCTACGAGCAGTACTTC. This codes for CAISDPAAGGSYEQYF.

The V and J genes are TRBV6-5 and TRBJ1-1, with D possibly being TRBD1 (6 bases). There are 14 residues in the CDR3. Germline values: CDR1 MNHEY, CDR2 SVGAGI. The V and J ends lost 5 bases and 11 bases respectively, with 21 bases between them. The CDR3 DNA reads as TGTGCCAGCAGTGAAACAGGGACCACGCGGGGGGCTTTCTTT. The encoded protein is CASSETGTTRGAFF.

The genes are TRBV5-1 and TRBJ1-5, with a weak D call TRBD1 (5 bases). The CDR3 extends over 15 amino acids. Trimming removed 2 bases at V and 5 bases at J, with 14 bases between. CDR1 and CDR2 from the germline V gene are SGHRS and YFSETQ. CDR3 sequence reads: CASSFGGLVDQPQHF. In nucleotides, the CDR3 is TGCGCCAGCAGCTTCGGGGGTTTAGTTGATCAGCCCCAGCATTTT.

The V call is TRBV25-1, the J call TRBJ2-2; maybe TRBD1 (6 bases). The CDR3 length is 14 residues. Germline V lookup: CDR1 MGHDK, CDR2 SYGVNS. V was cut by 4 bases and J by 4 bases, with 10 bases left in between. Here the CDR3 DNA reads TGTGCCAGCAGTGCGGACAGACTCACCGGGGAGCTGTTTTTT. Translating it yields CASSADRLTGELFF.

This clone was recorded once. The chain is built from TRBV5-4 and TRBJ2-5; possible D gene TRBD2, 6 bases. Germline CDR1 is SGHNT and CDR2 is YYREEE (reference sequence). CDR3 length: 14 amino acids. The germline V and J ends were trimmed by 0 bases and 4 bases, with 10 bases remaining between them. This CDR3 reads CASSLGSGPETQYF. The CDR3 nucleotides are TGTGCCAGCAGCTTGGGGAGCGGGCCAGAGACCCAGTACTTC.

The CDR3 loop reads CASSPPQAPFSGNTIYF. CDR3 DNA: TGTGCCAGCAGTCCTCCACAGGCGCCATTCTCTGGAAACACCATATATTTT. V usage is TRBV28 and J usage is TRBJ1-3; weak D call: TRBD1 (5 bases). Germline V gives CDR1 MDHEN, CDR2 SYDVKM. V lost 5 bases and J lost 0, with 17 bases in between. The CDR3 is made up of 17 amino acids.

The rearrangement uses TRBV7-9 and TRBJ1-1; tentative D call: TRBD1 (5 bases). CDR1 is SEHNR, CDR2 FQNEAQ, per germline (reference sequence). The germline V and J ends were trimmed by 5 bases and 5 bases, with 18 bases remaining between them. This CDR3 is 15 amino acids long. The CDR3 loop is CASSPTGARLTEAFF. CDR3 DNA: TGTGCCAGCAGCCCGACCGGGGCTAGGTTGACTGAAGCTTTCTTT. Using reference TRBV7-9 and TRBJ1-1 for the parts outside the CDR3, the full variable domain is DTGVSQNPRHKITKRGQNVTFRCDPISEHNRLYWYRQTLGQGPEFLTYFQNEAQLEKSRLLSDRFSAERPKGSFSTLEIQRTEQGDSAMYLCASSPTGARLTEAFFGQGTRLTVV.

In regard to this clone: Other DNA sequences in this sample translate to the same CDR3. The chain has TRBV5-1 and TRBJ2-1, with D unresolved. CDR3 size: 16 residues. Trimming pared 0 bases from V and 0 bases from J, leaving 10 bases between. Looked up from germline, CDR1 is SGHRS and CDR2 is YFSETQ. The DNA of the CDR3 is TGCGCCAGCAGCTTGGGTACCCATAGCTCCTACAATGAGCAGTTCTTC. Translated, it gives CASSLGTHSSYNEQFF. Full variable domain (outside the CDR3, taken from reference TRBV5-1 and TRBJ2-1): KAGVTQTPRYLIKTRGQQVTLSCSPISGHRSVSWYQQTPGQGLQFLFEYFSETQRNKGNFPGRFSGRQFSNSRSEMNVSTLELGDSALYLCASSLGTHSSYNEQFFGPGTRLTVL.

The CDR3: CASSLIGASSYEQYF. The DNA for the CDR3 is TGTGCCAGCAGTCTAATAGGGGCGTCCTCCTACGAGCAGTACTTC. V is TRBV6-5 and J is TRBJ2-7; D is possibly TRBD1 (5 bases). V lost 5 bases and J 0 bases, leaving 14 bases between the germline ends. The CDR3 runs 15 residues. Looked up from germline, CDR1 is MNHEY and CDR2 is SVGAGI.

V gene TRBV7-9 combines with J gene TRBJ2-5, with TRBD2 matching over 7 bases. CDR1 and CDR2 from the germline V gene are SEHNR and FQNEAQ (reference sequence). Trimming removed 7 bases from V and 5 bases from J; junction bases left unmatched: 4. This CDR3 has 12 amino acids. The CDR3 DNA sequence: TGTGCCAGCACCGCGGGAGTGGAGACCCAGTACTTC. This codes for CASTAGVETQYF.